A selection of T cell receptor beta chains follows, all from one sample in a study of T cell responses to AZD1222 COVID-19 vaccine. Clones were read by immunoSEQ multiplex PCR, and TCRdb kept only the in-frame ones, dropping some. The repertoire includes approximately 170,000 clones, more than 85% of them detected once, and approximately 4% sits in the top ten. Source: peripheral blood, taken on day 0 of AZD1222 vaccination. The receptors here all came from an adult in good health. The CDR3 runs from the conserved cysteine through the conserved F or W. The D gene is left open where the match is weak. Clone size is shown for a subset of rows, as once, few, many or a class of expanded clone.

d_gene	v_gene	j_gene	abundance	CDR3nt	CDR3aa
TRBD2	TRBV4-1	TRBJ2-7	-	TGCGCCAGCAGCCACCGACTGGATAGCGGGTCCTCCTACGAGCAGTACTTC	CASSHRLDSGSSYEQYF
-	TRBV9	TRBJ2-1	-	TGTGCCAGCAGCGTGGAGGTTCTCGGGAAAGCTTACAATGAGCAGTTCTTC	CASSVEVLGKAYNEQFF
-	TRBV7-2	TRBJ2-2	-	TGTGCCAGCAGCCGGGTGGGGCTGACAAACACCGGGGAGCTGTTTTTT	CASSRVGLTNTGELFF
TRBD2	TRBV7-6	TRBJ2-5	once	TGTGCCAGCAGCTACCGGACTAGTCAATCAGAGACCCAGTACTTC	CASSYRTSQSETQYF
TRBD1	TRBV6-5	TRBJ1-3	-	TGTGCCAGCAGCCCGAACAGGGGGCGAGGAAACACCATATATTTT	CASSPNRGRGNTIYF
-	TRBV2	TRBJ2-7	-	TGTGCGCGAGGCAGGGTGGACGAGCAGTACTTC	CARGRVDEQYF
TRBD1	TRBV11-2	TRBJ1-1	-	TGTGCCAGCAGCCTGCTGGGACAGGGGGGAACTGAAGCTTTCTTT	CASSLLGQGGTEAFF
TRBD2	TRBV6-1	TRBJ2-7	-	TGTGCCAGCAGTGAGGGCAGAACTAGCGGGAGTACTTCGGACGAGCAGTACTTC	CASSEGRTSGSTSDEQYF
TRBD2	TRBV11-3	TRBJ2-7	-	TGTGCCAGCAGTTTAGGGACTAGCGGGAGGGCCGGGTACGAGCAGTACTTC	CASSLGTSGRAGYEQYF
-	TRBV9	TRBJ2-1	-	TGTGCCAGCAGCGTAGCTCCATTCTCCTACAATGAGCAGTTCTTC	CASSVAPFSYNEQFF
-	TRBV7-9	TRBJ2-3	-	TGTGCCAGCAGCTTAGGCCGCAGGGTAGAGTTTCTAGATACGCAGTATTTT	CASSLGRRVEFLDTQYF
-	TRBV23-1	TRBJ2-5	once	TGCGCCAGAGGCGGGACTCACCAAGAGACCCAGTACTTC	CARGGTHQETQYF
TRBD1	TRBV5-1	TRBJ1-6	-	TGCGCCAGCAGCTTGGAATGGGACAGGGGGAATTCACCCCTCCACTTT	CASSLEWDRGNSPLHF
TRBD1	TRBV5-1	TRBJ1-4	-	TGCGCCAGCAGCCGAACCGGGACAGACGAAAAACTGTTTTTT	CASSRTGTDEKLFF
TRBD2	TRBV3-1/TRBV3-2	TRBJ2-3	-	TGTGCCAGCAGCCAAGAGTGGCTAGCGGGAGGGCCAGGCACAGATACGCAGTATTTT	CASSQEWLAGGPGTDTQYF
TRBD2	TRBV6-5	TRBJ2-7	-	TGTGCCAGCAGTACGAGGACTAGCGGACCCTACGAGCAGTACTTC	CASSTRTSGPYEQYF
-	TRBV24-1	TRBJ2-3	-	TGTGCCACCAGTGACCCCGGACCCGAACAGGATACGCAGTATTTT	CATSDPGPEQDTQYF
-	TRBV3-1/TRBV3-2	TRBJ2-7	-	TGTGCCAGCAGCCAGGCGGGTCGATACGAGCAGTACTTC	CASSQAGRYEQYF
-	TRBV2	TRBJ2-1	-	TGTGCCAGCAGGGCGGACTCGCAGTTCTTC	CASRADSQFF
-	TRBV7-3	TRBJ2-7	-	TGTGCCAGCAGCCTCCGGGCCGGCGAGCAGTACTTC	CASSLRAGEQYF
-	TRBV11-3	TRBJ2-3	-	TGTGCCAGCAGCTTATCTGGGACAGATACGCAGTATTTT	CASSLSGTDTQYF
-	TRBV6-2/TRBV6-3	TRBJ2-1	-	TGTGCCAGCAGTTTTATCGATGAGCAGTTCTTC	CASSFIDEQFF